This record covers a single TCR beta chain. This sample stems from a study of shared T cell receptors in the human thymus. Data came from immunoSEQ multiplex PCR; TCRdb stores just in-frame clones and leaves some out. The sample lists some 700,000 clones; approximately 88% were seen once. V lost 3 bases and J lost 4, with 7 bases in between. The CDR3 sequence is 13 residues long. Germline CDR1 is SGHTA and CDR2 is FQGNSA. This sample also belongs to another study, concerning human thymus T cells.

The chain is built from TRBV7-2 and TRBJ2-1; D not resolved. This receptor was taken from a boy in the first two years of life with a congenital heart defect. The specimen sequenced was thymocytes. The CDR3 nucleotides read TGTGCCAGCAGCTTCCCTAGGTACAATGAGCAGTTCTTC. Its translation: CASSFPRYNEQFF.